This T cell receptor (beta chain) was recovered during a study of T cell repertoires and HLA-DP antigens. In the study overall: CD4+ T cells were cocultured with HeLa cells expressing HLA-DP. The donors, ranging 18-to-29 to 60-to-69 years, included a couple of males and one female.

Worth noting for this clone: The antigen is unknown.

Sequencing was performed with immunoSEQ multiplex PCR; in TCRdb, only in-frame clones are kept and a portion is missing. The sample has over 100,000 clones; about 92% are singletons. The V gene's germline CDR1 is SGHRS and CDR2 YFSETQ. The CDR3 sequence is 15 residues long. With 4 bases clipped from V and 9 bases from J, the junction kept 8 bases outside the gene matches. The receptor was isolated from a woman aged 18-29 years in good health and CMV-seronegative. The chain carries TRBV5-1 and TRBJ2-1; TRBD2 aligns across 12 bases. The sample was CD4+ T cells from PBMCs. CDR3 in amino acids: CASSPLAGGPSEQFF. The CDR3 nucleotides read TGCGCCAGCAGCCCCCTAGCGGGGGGGCCCTCTGAGCAGTTCTTC.